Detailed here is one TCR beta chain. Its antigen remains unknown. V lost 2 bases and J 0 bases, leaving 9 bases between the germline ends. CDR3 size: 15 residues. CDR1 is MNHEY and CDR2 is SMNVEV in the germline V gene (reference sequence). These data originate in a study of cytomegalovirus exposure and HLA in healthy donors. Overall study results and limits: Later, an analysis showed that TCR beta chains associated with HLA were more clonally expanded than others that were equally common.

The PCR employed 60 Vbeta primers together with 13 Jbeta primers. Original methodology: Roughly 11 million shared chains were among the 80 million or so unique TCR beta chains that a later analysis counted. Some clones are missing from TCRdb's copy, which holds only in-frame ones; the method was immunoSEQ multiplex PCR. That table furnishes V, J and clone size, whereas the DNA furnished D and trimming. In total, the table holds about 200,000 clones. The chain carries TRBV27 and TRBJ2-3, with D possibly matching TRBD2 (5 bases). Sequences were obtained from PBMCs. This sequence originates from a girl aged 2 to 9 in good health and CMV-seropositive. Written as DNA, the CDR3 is TGTGCCAGCAGTTTACGGCGGACTAGCACAGATACGCAGTATTTT. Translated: CASSLRRTSTDTQYF.